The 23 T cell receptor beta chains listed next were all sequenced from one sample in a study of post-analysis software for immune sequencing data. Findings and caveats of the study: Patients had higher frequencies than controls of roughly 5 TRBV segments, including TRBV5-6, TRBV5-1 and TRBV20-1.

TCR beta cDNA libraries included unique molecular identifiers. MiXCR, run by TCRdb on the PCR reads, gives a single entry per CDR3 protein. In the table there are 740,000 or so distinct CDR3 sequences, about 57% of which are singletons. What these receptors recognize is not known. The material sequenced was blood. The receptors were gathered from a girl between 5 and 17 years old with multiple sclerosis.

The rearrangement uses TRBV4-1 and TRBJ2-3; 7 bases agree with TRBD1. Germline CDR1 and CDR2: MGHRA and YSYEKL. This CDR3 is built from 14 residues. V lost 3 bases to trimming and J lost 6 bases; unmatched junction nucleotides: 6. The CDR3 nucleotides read TGCGCCAGCAGCCACCTACAGACAGGGGATACGCAGTATTTT. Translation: CASSHLQTGDTQYF.

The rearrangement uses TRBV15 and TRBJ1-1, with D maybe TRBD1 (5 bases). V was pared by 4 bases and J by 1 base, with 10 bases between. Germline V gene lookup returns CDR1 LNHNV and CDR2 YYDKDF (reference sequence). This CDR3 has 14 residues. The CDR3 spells CATSIERGNTEAFF. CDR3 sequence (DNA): TGTGCCACCAGCATCGAAAGGGGGAACACTGAAGCTTTCTTT.

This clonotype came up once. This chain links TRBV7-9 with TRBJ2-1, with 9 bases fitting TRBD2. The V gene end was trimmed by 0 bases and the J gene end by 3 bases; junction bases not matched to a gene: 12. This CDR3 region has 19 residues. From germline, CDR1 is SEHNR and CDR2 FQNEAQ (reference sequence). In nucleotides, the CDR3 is TGTGCCAGCAGCTTAGCGCGGCTAGCGGGGACGCTGATCTACAATGAGCAGTTCTTC. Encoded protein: CASSLARLAGTLIYNEQFF.

CDR3: CSASRPSTDTQYF. The CDR3 DNA sequence: TGCAGTGCTAGTAGGCCTAGCACAGATACGCAGTATTTT. The chain uses TRBV20-1 and TRBJ2-3; D gene unclear. The germline V and J ends were trimmed by 3 bases and 0 bases, with 7 bases remaining between them. CDR1 and CDR2 from the germline V gene are DFQATT and SNEGSKA (reference sequence). This CDR3 comprises 13 residues.

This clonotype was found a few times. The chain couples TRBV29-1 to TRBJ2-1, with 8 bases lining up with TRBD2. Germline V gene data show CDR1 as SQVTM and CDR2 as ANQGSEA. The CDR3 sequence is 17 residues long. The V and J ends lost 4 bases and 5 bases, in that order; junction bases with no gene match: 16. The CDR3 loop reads CSVGGPASGSRDNEQFF. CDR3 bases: TGCAGCGTTGGGGGTCCCGCCAGCGGGAGTAGGGACAATGAGCAGTTCTTC.

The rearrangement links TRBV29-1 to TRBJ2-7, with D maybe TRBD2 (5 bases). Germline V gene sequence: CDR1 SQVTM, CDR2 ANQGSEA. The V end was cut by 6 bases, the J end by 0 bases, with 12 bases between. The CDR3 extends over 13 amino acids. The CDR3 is CSVRGLSSYEQYF. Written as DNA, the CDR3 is TGCAGCGTACGGGGTCTAAGCTCCTACGAGCAGTACTTC.

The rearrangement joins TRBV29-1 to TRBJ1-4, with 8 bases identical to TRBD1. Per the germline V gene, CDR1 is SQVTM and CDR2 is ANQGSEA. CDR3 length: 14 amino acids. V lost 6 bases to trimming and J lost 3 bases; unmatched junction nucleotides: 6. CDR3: CSVDQGASNEKLFF. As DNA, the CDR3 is TGCAGCGTAGACCAGGGGGCATCTAATGAAAAACTGTTTTTT.

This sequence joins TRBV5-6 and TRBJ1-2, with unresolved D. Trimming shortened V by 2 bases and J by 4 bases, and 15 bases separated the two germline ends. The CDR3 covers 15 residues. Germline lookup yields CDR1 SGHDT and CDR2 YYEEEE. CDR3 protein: CASSFQAPIFYGYTF. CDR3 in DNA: TGTGCCAGCAGCTTCCAGGCCCCCATTTTCTATGGCTACACCTTC. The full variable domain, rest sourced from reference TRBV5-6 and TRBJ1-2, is DAGVTQSPTHLIKTRGQQVTLRCSPKSGHDTVSWYQQALGQGPQFIFQYYEEEERQRGNFPDRFSGHQFPNYSSELNVNALLLGDSALYLCASSFQAPIFYGYTFGSGTRLTVV.

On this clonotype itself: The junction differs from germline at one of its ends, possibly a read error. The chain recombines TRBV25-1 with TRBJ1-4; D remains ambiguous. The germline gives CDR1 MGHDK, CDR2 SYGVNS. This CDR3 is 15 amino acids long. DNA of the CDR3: TGTGCCAGCAGTGTTGAGGCTGCAACTAATGAAAAACGGTTTTTT. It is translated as CASSVEAATNEKRFF.

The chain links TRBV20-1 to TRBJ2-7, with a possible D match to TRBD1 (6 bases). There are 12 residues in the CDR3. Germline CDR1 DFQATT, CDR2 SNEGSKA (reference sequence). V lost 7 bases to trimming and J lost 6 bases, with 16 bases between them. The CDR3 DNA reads TGCAGTGGAACAAGAACAGGGTTCGAGCAGTACTTC. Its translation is CSGTRTGFEQYF.

Written as DNA, the CDR3 is TGTGCCAGCAGTCCCCGGGACACAGCCGCTGAAGCTTTCTTT. Protein: CASSPRDTAAEAFF. V usage is TRBV12-3 or TRBV12-4 and J usage is TRBJ1-1, with a tentative D call TRBD1 (6 bases). Trimming took off 5 bases at V and 6 bases at J, with 16 bases between the two ends. The CDR3 consists of 14 residues.

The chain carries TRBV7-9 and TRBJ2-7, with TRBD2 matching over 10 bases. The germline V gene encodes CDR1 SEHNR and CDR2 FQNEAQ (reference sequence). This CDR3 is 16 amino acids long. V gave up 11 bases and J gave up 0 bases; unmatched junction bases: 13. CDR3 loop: CAGSTSGREISYEQYF. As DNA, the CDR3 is TGTGCCGGATCGACTAGCGGGCGGGAAATCTCCTACGAGCAGTACTTC.

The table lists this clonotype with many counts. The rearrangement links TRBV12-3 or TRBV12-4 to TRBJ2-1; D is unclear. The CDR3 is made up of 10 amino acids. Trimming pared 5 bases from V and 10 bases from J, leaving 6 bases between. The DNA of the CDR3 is TGTGCCAGCAGTACATCGGAGCAGTTCTTC. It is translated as CASSTSEQFF.

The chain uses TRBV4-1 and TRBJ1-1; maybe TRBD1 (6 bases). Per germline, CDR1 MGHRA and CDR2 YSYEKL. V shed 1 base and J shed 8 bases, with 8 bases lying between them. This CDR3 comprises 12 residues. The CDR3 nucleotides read TGCGCCAGCAGCCAAGGGACAGAAGAAGCTTTCTTT. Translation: CASSQGTEEAFF.

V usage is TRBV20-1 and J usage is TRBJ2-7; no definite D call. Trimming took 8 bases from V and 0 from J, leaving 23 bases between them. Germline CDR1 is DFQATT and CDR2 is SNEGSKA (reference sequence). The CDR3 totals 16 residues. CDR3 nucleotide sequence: TGCAGTCCCGAGCTAGGCCCCAGCACGAGCTCCTACGAGCAGTACTTC. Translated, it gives CSPELGPSTSSYEQYF.

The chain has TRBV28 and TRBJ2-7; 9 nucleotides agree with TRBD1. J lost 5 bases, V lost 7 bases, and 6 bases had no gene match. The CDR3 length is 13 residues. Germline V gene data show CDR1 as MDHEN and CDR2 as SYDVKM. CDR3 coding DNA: TGTGCCAGCACCGGGGACAGGGACGACGAGCAGTACTTC. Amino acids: CASTGDRDDEQYF.

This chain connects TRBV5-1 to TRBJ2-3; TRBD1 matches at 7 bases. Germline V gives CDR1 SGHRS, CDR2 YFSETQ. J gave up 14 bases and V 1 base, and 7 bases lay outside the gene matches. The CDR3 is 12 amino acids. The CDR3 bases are TGCGCCAGCAGCTTGACCGGGACAGTGACGTATTTT. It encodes CASSLTGTVTYF.

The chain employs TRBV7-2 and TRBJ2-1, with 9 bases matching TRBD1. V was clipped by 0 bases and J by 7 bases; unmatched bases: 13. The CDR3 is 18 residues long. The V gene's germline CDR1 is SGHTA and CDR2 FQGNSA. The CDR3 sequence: CASSLARSSGTGNNEQFF. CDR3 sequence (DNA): TGTGCCAGCAGCTTAGCCAGGAGTAGTGGGACAGGGAATAATGAGCAGTTCTTC. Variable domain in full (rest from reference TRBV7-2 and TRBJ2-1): GAGVSQSPSNKVTEKGKDVELRCDPISGHTALYWYRQSLGQGLEFLIYFQGNSAPDKSGLPSDRFSAERTGGSVSTLTIQRTQQEDSAVYLCASSLARSSGTGNNEQFFGPGTRLTVL.

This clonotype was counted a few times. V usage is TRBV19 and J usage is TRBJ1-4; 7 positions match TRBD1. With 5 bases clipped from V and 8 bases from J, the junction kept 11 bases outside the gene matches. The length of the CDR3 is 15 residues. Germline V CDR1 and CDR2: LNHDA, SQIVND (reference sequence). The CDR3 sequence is CASSPFGQAPEKLFF. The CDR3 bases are TGTGCCAGTAGTCCCTTCGGACAGGCGCCCGAAAAACTGTTTTTT.

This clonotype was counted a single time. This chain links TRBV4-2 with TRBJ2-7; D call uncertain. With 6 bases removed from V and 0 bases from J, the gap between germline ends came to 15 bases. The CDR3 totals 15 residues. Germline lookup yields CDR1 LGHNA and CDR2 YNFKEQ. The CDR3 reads CASSPEAPSSYEQYF. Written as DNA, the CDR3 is TGTGCCAGCAGTCCAGAAGCACCGAGCTCCTACGAGCAGTACTTC.

The CDR3 nucleotides are TGCGCCAGCAGCTCGACCGGGACAGGGGGTCGCTATGGCTACACCTTC. Encoded protein: CASSSTGTGGRYGYTF. The gene calls are TRBV5-1 and TRBJ1-2; 11 bases are shared with TRBD1. CDR3 size: 16 residues. The germline CDR1 and CDR2 sequences are SGHRS and YFSETQ. After removal of 3 bases from V and 4 bases from J, the junction contained 8 bases not matched to a gene.

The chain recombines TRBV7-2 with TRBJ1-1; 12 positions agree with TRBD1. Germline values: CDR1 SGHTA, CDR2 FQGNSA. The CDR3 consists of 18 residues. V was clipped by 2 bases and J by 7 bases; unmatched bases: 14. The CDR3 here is CASSLSWDGDRGLGEAFF. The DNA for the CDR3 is TGTGCCAGCAGCTTATCCTGGGATGGGGACAGGGGGCTGGGTGAAGCTTTCTTT.

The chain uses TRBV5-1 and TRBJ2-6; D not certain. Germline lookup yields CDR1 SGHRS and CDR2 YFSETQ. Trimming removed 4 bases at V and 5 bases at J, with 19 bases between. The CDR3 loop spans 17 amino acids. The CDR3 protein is CASSGVSTLPWANVLTF. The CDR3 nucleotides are TGCGCCAGCAGCGGCGTATCCACACTTCCCTGGGCCAACGTCCTGACTTTC.